This T cell receptor (beta chain) was retrieved from a study of vaccination effects on CD4 cells after COVID-19. Regarding the study as a whole: Following vaccination, convalescents' spike-reactive clones were mostly new ones induced by the vaccine. Convalescent patients were scarce in the study, and it lacked early post-infection timepoints. Late post-vaccination samples showed marked contraction of infection- and vaccine-induced clones.

Worth noting for this clone: Its antigen is unidentified.

The assay was immunoSEQ multiplex PCR, and TCRdb's table has in-frame clones only and misses some. The sample includes 35,000 to 55,000 clones, roughly 65% of them seen just once. V lost 5 bases to trimming and J lost 6 bases, with 21 bases between them. The CDR3 has 15 amino acids. Germline-derived CDR1 and CDR2 are SGHNT and YYREEE (reference sequence). Before sequencing took place, the ViraFEST assay used viral peptide pools to expand antigen-specific CD4+ T cells. Researchers isolated CD4+ T cells once 9 to 11 days of culture had elapsed. Between March and December 2020, the person had a SARS-CoV-2 infection that PCR confirmed.

J is TRBJ2-7 and V is TRBV5-4; D may be TRBD1 or TRBD2 (5 bases each). This clonotype was obtained from a human donor who had a prior SARS-CoV-2 infection. The sequencing used CD4+ T cells from PBMCs cultured with a peptide pool, collected before COVID-19 vaccination. CDR3 bases: TGTGCCAGCAGTTCCGACGGGACCTTAGCCGCCGAGCAGTACTTC. It specifies CASSSDGTLAAEQYF.